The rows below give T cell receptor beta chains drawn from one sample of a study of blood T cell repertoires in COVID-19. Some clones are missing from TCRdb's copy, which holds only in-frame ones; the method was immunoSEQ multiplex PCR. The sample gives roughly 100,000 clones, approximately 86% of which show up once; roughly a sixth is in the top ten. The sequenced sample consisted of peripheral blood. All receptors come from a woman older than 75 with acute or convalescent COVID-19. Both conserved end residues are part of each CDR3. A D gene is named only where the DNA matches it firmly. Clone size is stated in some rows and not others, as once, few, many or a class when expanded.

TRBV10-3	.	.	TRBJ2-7	CASAEAYEQYF	TGTGCCAGCGCGGAGGCCTACGAGCAGTACTTC
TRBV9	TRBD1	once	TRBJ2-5	CASSRQGWETQYF	TGTGCCAGCAGCCGACAGGGTTGGGAGACCCAGTACTTC
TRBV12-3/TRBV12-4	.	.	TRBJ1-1	CASSSYTEAFF	TGTGCCAGCAGTTCTTACACTGAAGCTTTCTTT
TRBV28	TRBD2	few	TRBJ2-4	CASSPISSGGVAKNIQYF	TGTGCCAGCAGTCCTATTTCTAGCGGGGGGGTAGCCAAAAACATTCAGTACTTC
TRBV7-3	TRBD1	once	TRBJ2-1	CASSRQGSGEQFF	TGTGCCAGCAGCCGACAGGGGAGCGGTGAGCAGTTCTTC
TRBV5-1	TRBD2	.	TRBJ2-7	CASSSPGLATEQYF	TGCGCCAGCAGCTCGCCGGGACTAGCTACCGAGCAGTACTTC
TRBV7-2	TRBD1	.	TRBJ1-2	CASSRGQANYGYTF	TGTGCCAGCAGCCGGGGACAGGCTAACTATGGCTACACCTTC
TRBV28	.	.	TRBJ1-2	CASQTGPVGYTF	TGTGCCAGCCAGACAGGTCCAGTAGGCTACACCTTC
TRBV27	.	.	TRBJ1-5	CASSLGRVQPQHF	TGTGCCAGCAGTTTAGGTCGGGTGCAGCCCCAGCATTTT
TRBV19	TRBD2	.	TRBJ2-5	CASSSAGLAGNFQETQYF	TGTGCCAGTAGCTCAGCGGGACTAGCGGGGAACTTCCAAGAGACCCAGTACTTC
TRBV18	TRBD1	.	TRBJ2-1	CASSPWTGRYDTEQFF	TGTGCCAGCTCACCTTGGACAGGGAGGTATGATACTGAGCAGTTCTTC
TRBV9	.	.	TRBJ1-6	CASSVEGAPLHF	TGTGCCAGCAGCGTAGAAGGGGCCCCCCTCCACTTT
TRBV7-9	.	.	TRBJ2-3	CASSLVYGRLSTDTQYF	TGTGCCAGCAGCTTAGTATACGGCAGGCTTAGCACAGATACGCAGTATTTT
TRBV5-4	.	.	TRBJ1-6	CASSLDRNNSPLHF	TGTGCCAGCAGCCTTGACAGAAATAATTCACCCCTCCACTTT
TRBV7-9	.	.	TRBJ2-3	CASSLAKGGEDTQYF	TGTGCCAGCAGCTTAGCGAAAGGGGGTGAGGATACGCAGTATTTT
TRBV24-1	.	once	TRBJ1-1	CATSPSGGRDTEAFF	TGTGCCACCAGTCCCAGCGGGGGAAGAGACACTGAAGCTTTCTTT
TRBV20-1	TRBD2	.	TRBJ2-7	CSASGLRLAVYEQYF	TGCAGTGCTAGTGGGCTAAGACTAGCGGTGTACGAGCAGTACTTC
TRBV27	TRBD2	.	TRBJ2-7	CASGASGAYEQYF	TGTGCCAGCGGGGCTAGCGGGGCGTACGAGCAGTACTTC
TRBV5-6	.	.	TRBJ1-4	CASSFIGAATNEKLFF	TGTGCCAGCAGCTTTATAGGGGCCGCAACTAATGAAAAACTGTTTTTT
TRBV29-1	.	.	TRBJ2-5	CSVEDLVKTQYF	TGCAGCGTTGAAGACCTAGTAAAGACCCAGTACTTC
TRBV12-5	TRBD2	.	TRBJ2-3	CASGLSPRGSTDTQYF	TGTGCTAGTGGTTTAAGCCCGCGGGGGAGTACAGATACGCAGTATTTT
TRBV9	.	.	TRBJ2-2	CASSVVTGELFF	TGTGCCAGCAGCGTCGTGACCGGGGAGCTGTTTTTT
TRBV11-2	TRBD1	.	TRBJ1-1	CASSNTGGGTEAFF	TGTGCCAGCAGCAACACAGGGGGCGGTACTGAAGCTTTCTTT
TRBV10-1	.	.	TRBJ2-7	CASSDRPQGEQYF	TGCGCCAGCAGTGATCGGCCGCAGGGCGAGCAGTACTTC
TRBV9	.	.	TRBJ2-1	CASSSRAGLQEQFF	TGTGCCAGCTCCAGCAGGGCAGGCCTCCAGGAGCAGTTCTTC
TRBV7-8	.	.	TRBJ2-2	CASSPPGMNTGELFF	TGTGCCAGCAGCCCTCCGGGAATGAACACCGGGGAGCTGTTTTTT
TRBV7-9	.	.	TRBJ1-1	CASSLSTQSPSTEAFF	TGTGCCAGCAGCTTAAGTACGCAAAGCCCGAGCACTGAAGCTTTCTTT
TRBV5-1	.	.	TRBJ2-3	CASSLEGGANWNF	TGCGCCAGCAGCTTGGAAGGGGGGGCGAATTGGAATTTT
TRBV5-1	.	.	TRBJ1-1	CASSLAPGDSTEAFF	TGCGCCAGCAGCTTGGCACCAGGGGATAGCACTGAAGCTTTCTTT
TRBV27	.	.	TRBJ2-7	CASSLYGVGTYEQYF	TGTGCCAGCAGTTTATACGGGGTAGGGACCTACGAGCAGTACTTC
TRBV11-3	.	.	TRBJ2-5	CASSTRAGETQYF	TGTGCCAGCAGCACCAGGGCGGGGGAGACCCAGTACTTC
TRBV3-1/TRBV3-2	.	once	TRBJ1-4	CASSQDRVRGKLFF	TGTGCCAGCAGCCAAGATCGTGTCAGGGGAAAACTGTTTTTT
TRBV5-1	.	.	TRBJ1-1	CASKFGETEAFF	TGCGCCAGCAAGTTCGGGGAAACTGAAGCTTTCTTT
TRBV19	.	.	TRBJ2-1	CASSIDGGLTYNEQFF	TGTGCCAGTAGTATAGATGGGGGACTCACCTACAATGAGCAGTTCTTC
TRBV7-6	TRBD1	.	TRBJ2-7	CASSSETGTSYEQYF	TGTGCCAGCAGCTCGGAGACAGGGACCTCCTACGAGCAGTACTTC
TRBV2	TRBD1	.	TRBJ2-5	CASSPHVTGGPWETQYF	TGTGCCAGCAGTCCGCACGTTACAGGGGGCCCGTGGGAGACCCAGTACTTC
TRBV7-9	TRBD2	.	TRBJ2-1	CASSSGLAGASKQFF	TGTGCCAGCAGCTCGGGACTAGCGGGGGCCTCTAAGCAGTTCTTC
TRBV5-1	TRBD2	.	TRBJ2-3	CASRLAASTDTQYF	TGCGCCAGCAGGCTAGCGGCTAGCACAGATACGCAGTATTTT
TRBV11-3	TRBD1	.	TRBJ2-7	CASSSGTGFHEQYF	TGTGCCAGCAGCTCCGGGACAGGGTTCCACGAGCAGTACTTC
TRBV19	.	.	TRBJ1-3	CASSNRAASGNTIYF	TGTGCCAGTAGCAACAGGGCCGCCTCTGGAAACACCATATATTTT
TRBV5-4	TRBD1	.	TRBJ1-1	CASSGGQKNTEAFF	TGTGCCAGCAGCGGGGGACAGAAGAACACTGAAGCTTTCTTT
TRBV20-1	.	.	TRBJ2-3	CSALTLSTQYF	TGCAGTGCTCTAACCCTCTCTACGCAGTATTTT
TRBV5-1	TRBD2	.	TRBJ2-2	CASSLVAGGQTGELFF	TGCGCCAGCAGCTTGGTGGCGGGGGGTCAGACCGGGGAGCTGTTTTTT
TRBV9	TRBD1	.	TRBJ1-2	CASSAIRDRVGYTF	TGTGCCAGCAGCGCTATACGGGACAGGGTTGGCTACACCTTC
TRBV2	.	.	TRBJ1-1	CASRGAQTNTEAFF	TGTGCCAGCAGAGGGGCGCAGACGAACACTGAAGCTTTCTTT
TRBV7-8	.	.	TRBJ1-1	CASSPGWSTEAFF	TGTGCCAGCAGCCCGGGGTGGTCCACTGAAGCTTTCTTT
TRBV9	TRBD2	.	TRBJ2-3	CASSLYSGGPANTQYF	TGTGCCAGCAGCCTCTATAGCGGGGGGCCGGCTAATACGCAGTATTTT
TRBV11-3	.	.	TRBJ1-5	CASSLQGSSNQPQHF	TGTGCCAGCAGCTTACAGGGGTCTAGCAATCAGCCCCAGCATTTT
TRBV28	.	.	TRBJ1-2	CASSLVGGRYGYTF	TGTGCCAGCAGTTTAGTGGGGGGTAGATATGGCTACACCTTC
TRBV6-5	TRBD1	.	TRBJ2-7	CASSRQGGPYEQYF	TGTGCCAGCAGTAGACAGGGTGGGCCCTACGAGCAGTACTTC
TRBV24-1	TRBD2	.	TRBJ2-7	CATSPRTSGFEYEQYF	TGTGCCACCAGTCCACGGACTAGCGGGTTTGAGTACGAGCAGTACTTC
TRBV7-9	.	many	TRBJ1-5	CASSLARDSRDNQPQHF	TGTGCCAGCAGCTTAGCGCGGGACTCCCGCGACAATCAGCCCCAGCATTTT
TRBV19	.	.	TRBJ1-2	CASTLRGNYGYTF	TGTGCCAGTACCCTGAGGGGGAACTATGGCTACACCTTC
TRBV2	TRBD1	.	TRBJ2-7	CASSDRDRVTYEQYF	TGTGCCAGCAGTGACAGGGACAGGGTGACCTACGAGCAGTACTTC